Included here is one T cell receptor (beta chain) sequence, with context. Its binding antigen is unknown. Per-base quality was not reported, and no clone a single base away is much larger than it. The data were taken from a study of tissue T cells after allogeneic stem cell transplantation (dated by TCRdb to between 2021 and 2022). Context from the whole study: Over a three-year period, a research-autopsy study prospectively enrolled about seven adult allo-HCT recipients who had steroid-refractory GVHD. All GVHD patients received grafts from donors, four unmodified and three CD34-selected to deplete T cells. Every GVHD patient had gastrointestinal GVHD and was given several lines of GVHD-directed therapy, and five of the GVHD patients also had skin involvement. Five GVHD patients had pre-transplant PBMCs available, and those PBMCs were of recipient origin. For viably preserved blood and marrow, CD3+ T cells were flow-sorted when cell numbers allowed; smaller samples underwent direct DNA extraction. The study profiled TCR beta repertoires in many tissues obtained from research autopsies of patients with and without GVHD, and also in mouse models of GVHD. The human arm was a prospective observational study without blinding or randomization. General conclusions and limits of the study: A small and clinically heterogeneous patient cohort was studied, and sampling depth was acknowledged as a limitation. In both patients and mice, T cells from blood and spleen picked up only a limited part of the TCR repertoire that was detected in tissues. Within patients, how anatomically similar tissues were was a major factor shaping TCR repertoire composition, regardless of disease or transplant status. Which tissue TCRs were alloreactive or antigen-specific was not determined in the study, and some of the clones might have been host cells that persisted. Only a few T cell clones appeared in more than one patient, yet motif-based clustering showed tissue-specific repertoire signatures that were shared between patients.

The intended sense of this specimen's time point label: recipient (host-origin) PBMCs collected before allo-HCT. The library was produced with the immunoSEQ multiplex PCR assay. TCRbeta CDR3 sequencing was done by Adaptive Biotechnologies at survey depth, reporting CDR3 sequences, V/J genes, productive frequency and template counts. TCR beta CDR3 regions were amplified from genomic DNA instead of RNA. On the study's bioinformatics: Jensen-Shannon divergence served to quantify pairwise repertoire overlap between tissues, with 0 meaning identical and 1 meaning complete divergence. Based on pairwise JSD values, tissues were grouped by single-linkage agglomerative hierarchical clustering, and the results were shown as dendrograms. GLIPH2 was applied to all patient samples using simulation_depth 1000, kmer_min_depth 3, and cdr3_length_cutoff 8, and only groups with more than two unique CDR3s were retained. A standardized tissue-overlap score was generated by extrapolating Jaccard GLIPH-group overlap across patients to a standard repertoire size of 1000 clones. To look at how diversity was associated with clinical or experimental variables, linear mixed-effect models were used, with tissue treated as a fixed effect and individual treated as a random effect. Here the immuneACCESS table is served through TCRdb, limited to in-frame sequences with V and J called. Missing clones are a known gap in these copies; in checked studies unresolved V genes cover under half, and the rest lacks a known reason. V, J and clone size are taken as reported in that table, and D and trimming were inferred from the DNA itself. The sample table shows tens of thousands of clones, and roughly 90% are seen once. About 3.8% of the sample belongs to the ten largest clones.

The cysteine opens and the phenylalanine closes a CDR3 of 15 amino acids. Solely the CDR3 DNA is kept, with 45 bases framed from the first base. Trimming at the junction amounts to 6 bases on V and 0 bases on J, and the germline ends lie 12 bases apart. The germline V gene encodes CDR1 LNHNV and CDR2 YYDKDF (reference sequence). The chain employs TRBV15 and TRBJ1-5; a tentative D match to TRBD1 spans 6 bases. This TCR derives from a woman aged 40-69 years who later had graft-versus-host disease after an allogeneic stem cell transplant. The sample consisted of blood, taken before transplantation. The CDR3 region reads CATRPDSNSNQPQHF. The sequenced DNA is TGTGCCACCAGACCGGACAGTAATAGCAATCAGCCCCAGCATTTT.